This T cell receptor (beta chain) stems from a study of shared clonotypes between healthy human individuals. Terminally differentiated effector memory CD45RA+ cells were left out of the naive CD8 fraction, which was CD45RO-negative and positively selected for CCR7. The method was immunoSEQ multiplex PCR; TCRdb's version includes in-frame clones alone and lacks a portion of them. The sample lists roughly 1,800,000 clones, approximately 94% occurring once. This CDR3 comprises 15 residues. J gave up 4 bases and V 5 bases, and 8 bases lay outside the gene matches. Germline CDR1 SGHNT, CDR2 YENEEA. The genes are TRBV11-3 and TRBJ2-1; 7 bases line up with TRBD2. This sequence originates from a man aged 18 to 29 in good health. Sequences were obtained from naive CD8+ T cells sorted from blood. In DNA, the CDR3 is TGTGCCAGCAGCCCAGCTTCCGGGGGGTACAATGAGCAGTTCTTC. Its translation is CASSPASGGYNEQFF.